This T cell receptor (beta chain) was retrieved from a study of blood T cells in healthy people across ages. Notes on the study in general: Naive CD4+ cells and diversity were both higher in long-lived donors than in aged donors.

Trimming stripped 5 bases from V and 8 bases from J, with 17 bases between. The germline V gene encodes CDR1 SQVTM and CDR2 ANQGSEA. This CDR3 has 13 residues. Alongside a J-beta primer mix, a sample-barcoded 5' primer served in a second PCR lasting about 7 to 11 cycles. CDR3-containing paired-end reads numbered at least 2.5 million in each sample. A single record per CDR3 protein comes from TCRdb applying MiXCR to the 5' RACE reads. The top ten hold 15% of the sample, which has 710,000 or so distinct CDR3 sequences, about 32% seen once. For this clonotype: Its antigen is unknown.

This sequence was found in a woman at least 80 years old in good health. Material: blood. V gene TRBV29-1 combines with J gene TRBJ2-3; D is perhaps TRBD2 (6 bases). This CDR3 reads CSVLLASQGTQYF. The CDR3 DNA is TGCAGCGTTTTACTAGCCTCCCAGGGTACGCAGTATTTT.